The 27 T cell receptor beta chains given below trace back to one sample, sequenced in a study of T cells in Graves' hyperthyroidism and ophthalmopathy. TCR beta CDR3 regions were amplified from RNA. Carried out on the TCR CDR3, a first-round RT-PCR used the HTBI primer set. TCRdb redid the calling of the multiplex PCR reads with MiXCR, one entry per CDR3 protein. The repertoire has about 640,000 distinct CDR3 sequences, more than 14% of them found once; the top ten carry approximately 12%. The sequenced material came from blood. These receptors came from a woman aged 45-65 years with Graves' ophthalmopathy.

This clonotype was counted at least ten times. This chain uses TRBV7-9 with TRBJ2-3, with D possibly TRBD1 on 6 matching bases. Trimming left V 8 bases short and J 2 bases short, with 17 bases between. CDR1 and CDR2 from the germline V gene are SEHNR and FQNEAQ (reference sequence). There are 15 residues in the CDR3. The CDR3 is CASFSIGQNTDTQYF. The CDR3 DNA follows: TGTGCCAGCTTTAGTATCGGACAGAACACAGATACGCAGTATTTT.

In DNA form, the CDR3 reads TGTGCCAGCAGCGGAACCGGGACTAGTATCTCCTACAATGAGCAGTTCTTC. Protein: CASSGTGTSISYNEQFF. The gene calls are TRBV9 and TRBJ2-1, with 8 bases fitting TRBD2. Germline CDR1 and CDR2: SGDLS and YYNGEE. This CDR3 region has 17 residues. J gave up 0 bases and V 3 bases, and 8 bases lay outside the gene matches.

The chain employs TRBV27 and TRBJ2-7; TRBD1 is a possible D gene (5 bases). V was clipped by 3 bases and J by 2 bases, with 11 bases between them. From germline, CDR1 is MNHEY and CDR2 SMNVEV (reference sequence). This CDR3 spans 14 amino acids. CDR3 loop: CASSLGRRPYEQYF. Written as DNA, the CDR3 is TGTGCCAGCAGTTTGGGGCGCAGACCCTACGAGCAGTACTTC.

The chain has TRBV6-2 or TRBV6-3 and TRBJ2-7; D is ambiguous. CDR3 size: 15 residues. The germline V and J ends were trimmed by 0 bases and 3 bases, with 12 bases remaining between them. The V gene's germline CDR1 is MNHEY and CDR2 SVGEGT. The CDR3 sequence: CASSYSYRFDYEQYF. The CDR3 coding sequence is TGTGCCAGCAGTTACTCTTATAGGTTCGACTACGAGCAGTACTTC.

This clonotype occurred many times. This chain connects TRBV29-1 to TRBJ2-7, with TRBD2 identical over 8 bases. After removal of 6 bases from V and 6 bases from J, the junction contained 10 bases not matched to a gene. This CDR3 has 13 amino acids. Germline values: CDR1 SQVTM, CDR2 ANQGSEA. CDR3 residues: CSVDSGTFSEQYF. The CDR3 region has the DNA TGCAGCGTAGATAGCGGGACCTTCTCCGAGCAGTACTTC.

This clonotype was counted ten times or more. The chain carries TRBV6-1 and TRBJ2-1; the match to TRBD2 covers 11 bases. Germline CDR1 is MNHNS and CDR2 is SASEGT. The CDR3 runs 18 residues. V was clipped by 6 bases and J by 5 bases; unmatched bases: 15. This chain's CDR3 is CASSAQPGLAELNNEQFF. The CDR3 DNA reads TGTGCCAGCAGCGCCCAACCGGGACTAGCGGAGCTTAACAATGAGCAGTTCTTC.

This clonotype was counted many times. The chain is built from TRBV7-9 and TRBJ1-2, with D unclear. Germline V gene data show CDR1 as SEHNR and CDR2 as FQNEAQ (reference sequence). The ends were cut back, 3 bases at V and 3 bases at J, with 8 bases in the middle. The CDR3 spans 13 residues. This CDR3 is CASSLEQHYGYTF. The CDR3 nucleotides are TGTGCCAGCAGCTTGGAACAGCACTATGGCTACACCTTC.

This chain uses TRBV6-5 with TRBJ2-7; D is uncertain. V lost 4 bases and J lost 2, with 12 bases in between. Germline lookup yields CDR1 MNHEY and CDR2 SVGAGI. This CDR3 is 14 amino acids long. The CDR3 sequence is CASSSQERPYEQYF. DNA for the CDR3: TGTGCCAGCAGTTCCCAGGAGAGACCCTACGAGCAGTACTTC.

This clonotype was found many times. The rearrangement uses TRBV11-2 and TRBJ1-1; D unresolved. V was shortened by 1 base and J by 11 bases, with 20 bases between the two germline ends. CDR1 is SGHAT, CDR2 FQNNGV, per germline. The CDR3 contains 15 residues. Here the CDR3 DNA reads TGTGCCAGCAGCTTAGGATCGAGACCGGTGGGAGCGGCTTTCTTT. It codes for CASSLGSRPVGAAFF.

This clonotype has at least ten counts. The chain is built from TRBV27 and TRBJ2-7; weak D call: TRBD2 (7 bases). Germline values: CDR1 MNHEY, CDR2 SMNVEV (reference sequence). Trimming stripped 7 bases from V and 1 base from J, with 20 bases between. This CDR3 has 16 residues. The chain's CDR3 is CASTQRGAGSSYEQYF. The CDR3 DNA follows: TGTGCCAGCACCCAACGGGGGGCGGGTAGTTCCTACGAGCAGTACTTC.

At least ten counts were recorded for this clonotype. The V and J genes are TRBV6-1 and TRBJ2-5; D call uncertain. V lost 6 bases, J lost 1 base, and 9 bases lay in between. The CDR3 extends over 13 amino acids. CDR1 is MNHNS and CDR2 is SASEGT in the germline V gene. CDR3 in DNA: TGTGCCAGCAGGAGACGGGCCCAAGAGACCCAGTACTTC. Translation gives CASRRRAQETQYF.

The J gene is TRBJ2-3, the V gene TRBV9; TRBD2 matches 10 bases. CDR1 is SGDLS and CDR2 is YYNGEE in the germline V gene. The CDR3 consists of 13 residues. With 3 bases clipped from V and 6 bases from J, the junction kept 1 base outside the gene matches. DNA of the CDR3: TGTGCCAGCAGCGCGGGACTAGCGGATACGCAGTATTTT. As protein: CASSAGLADTQYF.

This clonotype was detected a few times. The chain uses TRBV4-2 and TRBJ1-5; D ambiguous. The CDR3 runs to 14 residues. V was shortened by 1 base and J by 5 bases, with 9 bases between the two germline ends. Per germline, CDR1 LGHNA and CDR2 YNFKEQ. CDR3: CASSQASAHQPQHF. CDR3 sequence (DNA): TGTGCCAGCAGCCAAGCTTCAGCCCATCAGCCCCAGCATTTT.

This clonotype was observed at least ten times. The chain links TRBV27 to TRBJ2-7; 12 bases map to TRBD2. Germline V gene lookup returns CDR1 MNHEY and CDR2 SMNVEV (reference sequence). The trim removed 5 bases at V and 5 bases at J, leaving 7 bases unmatched. The CDR3 runs to 15 residues. Here the CDR3 reads CASSPRLAGVDEQYF. The CDR3 DNA reads TGTGCCAGCAGTCCTAGACTAGCGGGAGTGGACGAGCAGTACTTC.

This clonotype was seen a handful of times. The gene calls are TRBV29-1 and TRBJ1-2, with unresolved D. The CDR3 has 16 residues. Germline CDR1 and CDR2: SQVTM and ANQGSEA. Trimming pared 5 bases from V and 3 bases from J, leaving 22 bases between. CDR3 DNA: TGCAGCGTTCCCGCAGGAGTCGGTCTTTATGACTATGGCTACACCTTC. It codes for CSVPAGVGLYDYGYTF.

This clonotype was seen a few times. The chain employs TRBV28 and TRBJ1-5; D gene uncertain. The CDR3 length is 14 residues. Trimming took 6 bases from V and 3 from J, leaving 12 bases between them. Germline V gene lookup returns CDR1 MDHEN and CDR2 SYDVKM. The CDR3 sequence: CASRLTADNQPQHF. CDR3 nucleotides: TGTGCCAGCAGGCTGACTGCTGACAATCAGCCCCAGCATTTT. Drawing the rest from reference TRBV28 and TRBJ1-5, the complete variable domain is DVKVTQSSRYLVKRTGEKVFLECVQDMDHENMFWYRQDPGLGLRLIYFSYDVKMKEKGDIPEGYSVSREKKERFSLILESASTNQTSMYLCASRLTADNQPQHFGDGTRLSIL.

This clonotype was counted ten times or more. The chain carries TRBV11-2 and TRBJ1-2, with 9 bases fitting TRBD1. Germline CDR1 is SGHAT and CDR2 is FQNNGV. The trim removed 5 bases at V and 4 bases at J, leaving 17 bases unmatched. The CDR3 is 18 amino acids. The CDR3 here is CASSQLISRDRVLYGYTF. DNA of the CDR3: TGTGCCAGCAGCCAGTTAATCAGCCGGGACAGGGTTCTCTATGGCTACACCTTC.

This clonotype was detected ten times or more. The chain couples TRBV5-1 to TRBJ1-1; D is undetermined. The CDR3 is 15 residues long. Germline values: CDR1 SGHRS, CDR2 YFSETQ. V was trimmed by 3 bases and J by 6 bases, leaving 18 bases between them. The CDR3: CASSSQEVRVSEAFF. CDR3 DNA sequence: TGCGCCAGCAGCTCTCAGGAGGTTCGGGTCTCTGAAGCTTTCTTT.

Ten or more counts support this clonotype. The chain links TRBV28 to TRBJ2-1, with 11 bases identical to TRBD2. The junction had 16 bases not matched to a gene; V was cut back by 4 bases and J by 8 bases. The CDR3 covers 18 residues. Germline-derived CDR1 and CDR2 are MDHEN and SYDVKM. The CDR3 reads CASSSTSSALAGDYEQFF. CDR3 coding DNA: TGTGCCAGCAGTTCCACTAGCAGTGCACTAGCGGGAGACTATGAGCAGTTCTTC.

The chain couples TRBV4-1 to TRBJ2-2, with TRBD2 identical over 11 bases. V was clipped by 5 bases and J by 7 bases; unmatched bases: 9. Per germline, CDR1 MGHRA and CDR2 YSYEKL. This CDR3 is built from 16 residues. The CDR3 is CASSGEASGRSGELFF. The CDR3 coding sequence is TGCGCCAGCAGCGGGGAGGCTAGCGGGAGGAGCGGGGAGCTGTTTTTT.

In its sample, this clonotype was seen many times. The chain combines TRBV10-3 with TRBJ1-1; D not certain. V lost 3 bases, J lost 8 bases, and 7 bases lay in between. The CDR3 sequence is 11 residues long. Germline loops: CDR1 ENHRY, CDR2 SYGVKD. The CDR3: CAISDYLEAFF. In DNA form, the CDR3 reads TGTGCCATCAGTGATTACTTAGAAGCTTTCTTT.

This clonotype was detected once. This rearrangement joins TRBV30 to TRBJ2-1; 7 positions agree with TRBD2. Losses at the gene ends were 5 bases for V and 6 bases for J; bases not matched to a gene: 7. The germline CDR1 and CDR2 sequences are GTSNPN and SVGIG (reference sequence). There are 13 residues in the CDR3. CDR3 loop: CAWGEGILNEQFF. DNA for the CDR3: TGTGCCTGGGGGGAGGGGATACTCAATGAGCAGTTCTTC. The full variable domain, rest sourced from reference TRBV30 and TRBJ2-1, is SQTIHQWPATLVQPVGSPLSLECTVEGTSNPNLYWYRQAAGRGLQLLFYSVGIGQISSEVPQNLSASRPQDRQFILSSKKLLLSDSGFYLCAWGEGILNEQFFGPGTRLTVL.

This clonotype appeared many times. This chain uses TRBV18 with TRBJ2-7; D is unclear. Looked up from germline, CDR1 is KGHSH and CDR2 is LQKENI. The CDR3 covers 12 residues. Trimming left V 1 base short and J 6 bases short, with 7 bases between. The CDR3 loop reads CASSPQGFEQYF. CDR3 in DNA: TGTGCCAGCTCACCACAAGGGTTCGAGCAGTACTTC. The full variable domain, its missing parts supplied by reference TRBV18 and TRBJ2-7, is NAGVMQNPRHLVRRRGQEARLRCSPMKGHSHVYWYRQLPEEGLKFMVYLQKENIIDESGMPKERFSAEFPKEGPSILRIQQVVRGDSAAYFCASSPQGFEQYFGPGTRLTVT.

There are many counts of this clonotype. At one end, the junction sequence differs from germline, possibly due to a read error. The chain is built from TRBV5-1 and TRBJ2-3, with D unresolved. Germline-derived CDR1 and CDR2 are SGHRS and YFSETQ. The CDR3 length is 14 residues. CDR3 protein: CASSLVLSTDTQYF. CDR3 DNA sequence: TGTGCCAGCAGCTTAGTGCTGAGCACAGATACGCAGTATTTT. The whole variable domain, remainder taken from reference TRBV5-1 and TRBJ2-3, is KAGVTQTPRYLIKTRGQQVTLSCSPISGHRSVSWYQQTPGQGLQFLFEYFSETQRNKGNFPGRFSGRQFSNSRSEMNVSTLELGDSALYLCASSLVLSTDTQYFGPGTRLTVL.

This clonotype was seen ten or more times. The chain carries TRBV6-1 and TRBJ1-4, with D maybe TRBD1 (5 bases). Germline V gene lookup returns CDR1 MNHNS and CDR2 SASEGT. Trimming took off 7 bases at V and 8 bases at J, with 14 bases between the two ends. The CDR3 has 13 amino acids. CDR3 protein: CASNGARGEKLFF. As DNA, the CDR3 is TGTGCCAGCAACGGGGCTCGTGGAGAAAAACTGTTTTTT.

This clonotype showed up many times. The V call is TRBV19, the J call TRBJ2-2, with 9 bases that match TRBD2. The CDR3 extends over 15 amino acids. V was pared by 4 bases and J by 3 bases, with 3 bases of the junction left unmatched. Looked up from germline, CDR1 is LNHDA and CDR2 is SQIVND (reference sequence). DNA for the CDR3: TGTGCCAGTAGTACGGCGGGAGGGTACACCGGGGAGCTGTTTTTT. Amino acid sequence: CASSTAGGYTGELFF. The entire variable domain, with the rest obtained from reference TRBV19 and TRBJ2-2, is as follows: DGGITQSPKYLFRKEGQNVTLSCEQNLNHDAMYWYRQDPGQGLRLIYYSQIVNDFQKGDIAEGYSVSREKKESFPLTVTSAQKNPTAFYLCASSTAGGYTGELFFGEGSRLTVL.

The chain combines TRBV5-5 with TRBJ1-3, with D uncertain. The CDR3 is 14 amino acids. Germline V gene data show CDR1 as SGHKS and CDR2 as YYEKEE (reference sequence). V was pared by 4 bases and J by 0 bases, with 8 bases between. The CDR3 region is CASSVRSSGNTIYF. In DNA, the CDR3 is TGTGCCAGCAGCGTACGGTCCTCTGGAAACACCATATATTTT. Together with reference TRBV5-5 and TRBJ1-3, the CDR3 gives the full variable domain: DAGVTQSPTHLIKTRGQQVTLRCSPISGHKSVSWYQQVLGQGPQFIFQYYEKEERGRGNFPDRFSARQFPNYSSELNVNALLLGDSALYLCASSVRSSGNTIYFGEGSWLTVV.